The T cell receptor (beta chain) under discussion was sequenced for a study of blood T cell repertoires in COVID-19. About the study: Acute-phase and convalescent COVID-19 samples originated in the United States, Italy and Spain. The cDNA or gDNA used as material had been derived from T cells, B-cell-depleted T cells, or PBMCs.

This clone was recorded once. As originally analysed: Estimation of nucleated cell counts was performed using reference gene primer amplification. Method: immunoSEQ multiplex PCR; TCRdb's copy keeps in-frame clones and lacks some. That table is the source of V, J and clone size, and D and trimming were worked out from the DNA. The profile shows some 130,000 clones, approximately 78% of them singletons. V lost 6 bases, J lost 3 bases, and 12 bases lay in between. Germline V gives CDR1 MNHEY, CDR2 SVGAGI. The CDR3 extends over 13 amino acids. The receptor comes from a man aged 55 to 69 who had recovered from COVID-19. The chain links TRBV6-5 to TRBJ2-7, with TRBD2 as a possible D gene (6 bases). Sequenced: peripheral blood. CDR3 in DNA: TGTGCCAGCAGGGCCGGGAGTAGCTACGAGCAGTACTTC. This encodes CASRAGSSYEQYF.